A selection of T cell receptor beta chains follows, all from one sample in a study of identical twins. MiXCR was run by TCRdb on the 5' RACE reads, yielding one entry per CDR3 protein. The table includes hundreds of thousands of distinct CDR3 sequences, 7.5% detected once. The same specimen was also included in a second study, on yellow fever vaccine responses in identical twins.

Sample: memory (CD45RO+) T cells sorted from blood. The receptors here all came from a young woman in good health. CDR3s include the opening cysteine and the closing phenylalanine or tryptophan. Fields, in order: V gene, clone size, D gene, J gene, CDR3 DNA, CDR3 protein. D genes are given only for firm matches. Only some rows state a clone size, as once, few, many or a class for expanded clones.

>TRBV6-2/TRBV6-3|few|NA|TRBJ2-6
TGTGCCAGCAGTTCCTTTGGGGGGGACAGGACCGTAAGATCTGGGGCCAACGTCCTGACTTTC
CASSSFGGDRTVRSGANVLTF
>TRBV5-3|NA|NA|TRBJ2-7
TGTGCCAGAAACTTGGACTACGAGCAGTACTTC
CARNLDYEQYF
>TRBV20-1|NA|NA|TRBJ2-2
TGCAGTGCTAGAGATTCCACTAGGGGGACCGGGGAGCTGTTTTTT
CSARDSTRGTGELFF
>TRBV6-2/TRBV6-3|NA|NA|TRBJ2-7
TGTGCCAGCAGTTATCAGGTATTGTCCTACGAGCAGTACTTC
CASSYQVLSYEQYF
>TRBV28|NA|NA|TRBJ2-1
TGTGCCAGCAGTTTAGGGCCCGGGATACAGTTCTTC
CASSLGPGIQFF
>TRBV12-3/TRBV12-4|many|NA|TRBJ1-5
TGTGCCAGCAGTTTAGTGTCGGATCAGCCCCAGCATTTT
CASSLVSDQPQHF
>TRBV29-1|many|NA|TRBJ2-3
TGCAGCGTTGTAGTCGGGGGACGAGATACGCAGTATTTT
CSVVVGGRDTQYF
>TRBV10-2|few|NA|TRBJ2-7
TGCGCCAGCAGTGTAGTCCGGTACGAGCAGTACTTC
CASSVVRYEQYF
>TRBV5-1|many|TRBD1|TRBJ2-1
TGCGCCAGCAGCTTGGGGACAGGGTTTGTGGACAATGAGCAGTTCTTC
CASSLGTGFVDNEQFF
>TRBV6-6|few|NA|TRBJ2-5
TGTGCCAGCAGAGAAGGGGGTGAGACCCAGTACTTC
CASREGGETQYF
>TRBV11-1|many|TRBD1|TRBJ2-6
TGTGCCAGCAGCTCCGCTACCGGGACAGGGATCTCTGGGGCCAACGTCCTGACTTTC
CASSSATGTGISGANVLTF
>TRBV12-3/TRBV12-4|many|NA|TRBJ1-1
TGTGCCAGCAGTTTAGCGCGGGGTGCAGGGACGAACACTGAAGCTTTCTTT
CASSLARGAGTNTEAFF
>TRBV7-2|NA|NA|TRBJ1-1
TGTGCCAGCAGCGTTCAGGGTAACACTGAAGCTTTCTTT
CASSVQGNTEAFF
>TRBV6-4|many|TRBD1|TRBJ2-2
TGTGCCAGCAGTTCAGGGGGCACCGGGGAGCTGTTTTTT
CASSSGGTGELFF
>TRBV6-1|NA|TRBD2|TRBJ2-5
TGTGCCAGCAGCCGCCCCTTAGCGGGAGCCAAAGAGACCCAGTACTTC
CASSRPLAGAKETQYF
>TRBV19|NA|TRBD1|TRBJ2-7
TGTGCCAGTAGCCCGACAGGGTTCTACGAGCAGTACTTC
CASSPTGFYEQYF
>TRBV6-2/TRBV6-3|few|NA|TRBJ2-1
TGTGCCAGCAGTTACACCGGGACTTTCTCCTACAATGAGCAGTTCTTC
CASSYTGTFSYNEQFF
>TRBV6-2/TRBV6-3|many|NA|TRBJ2-5
TGTGCCAGCAGTTCGGCCGGGGAGACCCAGTACTTC
CASSSAGETQYF
>TRBV18|NA|TRBD2|TRBJ2-3
TGTGCCAGCTCACCACCGAGGAGCGGGAAAGCTTGGCAGTATTTT
CASSPPRSGKAWQYF
>TRBV6-1|NA|TRBD2|TRBJ2-1
TGTGCCAGCAGACCGGGACTAGACCGTGGTGAGCAGTTCTTC
CASRPGLDRGEQFF
>TRBV6-2/TRBV6-3|many|TRBD2|TRBJ2-3
TGTGCCAGCAGTTACTCGACGTCACTAGCGTCTCTCACAGATACGCAGTATTTT
CASSYSTSLASLTDTQYF
>TRBV7-2|few|NA|TRBJ1-1
TGTGCCAGCAGCTTAGGCCACGGGAACACTGAAGCTTTCTTT
CASSLGHGNTEAFF
>TRBV4-1|few|NA|TRBJ1-4
TGCGCCAGCAGCCAAGTCGGGCGCAGCCTGACAGAAAAACTGTTTTTT
CASSQVGRSLTEKLFF
>TRBV4-1|NA|NA|TRBJ2-5
TGCGCCAGCAGCCAAGATAGGTGGGACGGCCGCGGAGAGACCCAGTACTTC
CASSQDRWDGRGETQYF
>TRBV7-2|NA|NA|TRBJ1-2
TGTGCCAGCAGCTTAGGTCGGGCGGACTTATGGGGCTACACCTTC
CASSLGRADLWGYTF
>TRBV10-2|many|NA|TRBJ1-5
TGCGCCAGCAGTGAGGTGGGGAATCAGCCCCAGCATTTT
CASSEVGNQPQHF
>TRBV20-1|few|TRBD2|TRBJ2-1
TGCAGTGCTAGTAGAGCGGGAGCGAGGTTTAATGAGCAGTTCTTC
CSASRAGARFNEQFF
>TRBV3-1|few|NA|TRBJ1-1
TGTGCCAGCAGCCAATACTCAGGGCTTGAAGCTTTCTTT
CASSQYSGLEAFF
>TRBV28|few|NA|TRBJ1-1
TGTGCCAGCAGTTCTGGCCCCTCCCTGATGGCTTTCTTT
CASSSGPSLMAFF
>TRBV25-1|NA|NA|TRBJ2-2
TGTGCCAGCAGCCCGTTTCTACAGGGTGCCACCGGGGAGCTGTTTTTT
CASSPFLQGATGELFF
>TRBV3-1|NA|NA|TRBJ1-3
TGTGCCAGCAGCCAAAGCCGGACATTTCGTGGAAACACCATATATTTT
CASSQSRTFRGNTIYF
>TRBV9|NA|NA|TRBJ1-5
TGTGCCAGCAGCGTAGGTAGCAATCAGCCCCAGCATTTT
CASSVGSNQPQHF
>TRBV15|NA|TRBD1|TRBJ2-3
TGTGCCACCAGCAGAGGGGGACAGGGGGGAGATACGCAGTATTTT
CATSRGGQGGDTQYF
>TRBV29-1|many|NA|TRBJ2-3
TGCAGCGTTGAAGGGGGCTCAGATACGCAGTATTTT
CSVEGGSDTQYF
>TRBV5-1|many|TRBD1|TRBJ2-1
TGCGCCAGCAGCGCCGGACAGGGCATCGTACAGTTCTTC
CASSAGQGIVQFF
>TRBV5-6|many|NA|TRBJ1-6
TGTGCCAGCAGCTTGACGAATTCACCCCTCCACTTT
CASSLTNSPLHF
>TRBV25-1|few|NA|TRBJ1-1
TGTGCCAGCAGTGAATCGGGGCGGGCTTTCTTT
CASSESGRAFF
>TRBV19|once|NA|TRBJ2-3
TGTGCCAGTAGTATAGATCTCCTGGGTACGCAGTATTTT
CASSIDLLGTQYF
>TRBV15|many|NA|TRBJ1-2
TGTGCCACCAGCCTAGGGAACTATGGCTACACCTTC
CATSLGNYGYTF
>TRBV28|few|TRBD1|TRBJ1-4
TGTGCCAGCAGCTCCGGGACAGGTATTCAAGAAAAACTGTTTTTT
CASSSGTGIQEKLFF
>TRBV24-1|many|NA|TRBJ2-1
TGTGCCACCAGTGATTTGAGCGCGGGGAGCTCCTACAATGAGCAGTTCTTC
CATSDLSAGSSYNEQFF
>TRBV20-1|few|TRBD1|TRBJ2-3
TGCAGTGCTGGGGGGACAGGGGGAAGCGGGAGAACAGATACGCAGTATTTT
CSAGGTGGSGRTDTQYF
>TRBV5-1|NA|TRBD2|TRBJ2-5
TGCGCCAGCAGCTTTAGCGGGGGGACTAAAGAGACCCAGTACTTC
CASSFSGGTKETQYF
>TRBV12-3/TRBV12-4|many|NA|TRBJ2-1
TGTGCCAGCAACCGAAACAATGAGCAGTTCTTC
CASNRNNEQFF
>TRBV2|few|NA|TRBJ1-6
TGTGCCAGCAGTGACGGGGAGACCTATAATTCACCCCTCCACTTT
CASSDGETYNSPLHF
>TRBV5-5|few|NA|TRBJ2-5
TGTGCCAGCAGCTGGGACGGAACAAAGCAAGAGACCCAGTACTTC
CASSWDGTKQETQYF
>TRBV4-3|NA|TRBD2|TRBJ2-3
TGCGCCAGCAGCCGAATTAGCGGGCCCACAGATACGCAGTATTTT
CASSRISGPTDTQYF
>TRBV3-1|many|NA|TRBJ2-7
TGTGCCAGCAGCCAGGTGGCCTACGAGCAGTACTTC
CASSQVAYEQYF
>TRBV5-1|NA|NA|TRBJ2-2
TGCGCCAGCAGCTTGAGTGGAGCCACTACGGGTACCGGGGAGCTGTTTTTT
CASSLSGATTGTGELFF